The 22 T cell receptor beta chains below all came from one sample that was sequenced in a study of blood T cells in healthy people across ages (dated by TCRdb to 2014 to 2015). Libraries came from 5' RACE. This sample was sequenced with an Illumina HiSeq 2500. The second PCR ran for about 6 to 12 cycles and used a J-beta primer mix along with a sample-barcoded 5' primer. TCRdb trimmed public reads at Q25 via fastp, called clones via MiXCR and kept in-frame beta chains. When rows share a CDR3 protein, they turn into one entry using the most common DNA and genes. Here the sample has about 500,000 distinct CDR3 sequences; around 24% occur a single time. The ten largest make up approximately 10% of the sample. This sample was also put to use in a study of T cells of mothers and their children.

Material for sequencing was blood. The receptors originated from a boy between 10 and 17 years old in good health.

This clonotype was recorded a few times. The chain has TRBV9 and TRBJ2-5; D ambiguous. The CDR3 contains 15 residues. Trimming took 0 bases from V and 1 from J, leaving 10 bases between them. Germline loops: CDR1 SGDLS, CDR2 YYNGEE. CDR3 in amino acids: CASSVDLSVQETQYF. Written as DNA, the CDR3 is TGTGCCAGCAGCGTAGACTTGAGCGTCCAAGAGACCCAGTACTTC.

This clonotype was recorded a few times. The CDR3 reads CASSLNTGTSGTQYF. CDR3 sequence (DNA): TGTGCCAGCAGTTTAAACACCGGGACTAGCGGTACGCAGTATTTT. This rearrangement joins TRBV27 to TRBJ2-3; 11 nucleotides align to TRBD2. After removal of 2 bases from V and 8 bases from J, the junction contained 6 bases not matched to a gene. Germline V gene data show CDR1 as MNHEY and CDR2 as SMNVEV (reference sequence). The CDR3 totals 15 residues.

As DNA, the CDR3 is TGTGCCAGCAGTGATCCTGGGGCCAACGTCCTGACTTTC. Translating it yields CASSDPGANVLTF. The chain links TRBV25-1 to TRBJ2-6; D not resolved. The V and J ends lost 3 bases and 2 bases respectively, with 2 bases between them. CDR3 length: 13 amino acids. CDR1 is MGHDK and CDR2 is SYGVNS in the germline V gene.

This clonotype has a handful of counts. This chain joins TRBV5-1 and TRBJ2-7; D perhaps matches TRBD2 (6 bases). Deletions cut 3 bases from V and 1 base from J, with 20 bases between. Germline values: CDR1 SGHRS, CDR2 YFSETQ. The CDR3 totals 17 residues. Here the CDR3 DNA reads TGCGCCAGCAGCTCAACCCGAGGAGGGTTCAGGTCCTACGAGCAGTACTTC. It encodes CASSSTRGGFRSYEQYF.

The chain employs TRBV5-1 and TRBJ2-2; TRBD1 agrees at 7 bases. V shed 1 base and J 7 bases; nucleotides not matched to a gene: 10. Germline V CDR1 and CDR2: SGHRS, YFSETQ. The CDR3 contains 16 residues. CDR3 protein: CASSLLTGVEDGELFF. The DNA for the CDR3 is TGCGCCAGCAGCTTGTTAACAGGGGTTGAGGACGGGGAGCTGTTTTTT.

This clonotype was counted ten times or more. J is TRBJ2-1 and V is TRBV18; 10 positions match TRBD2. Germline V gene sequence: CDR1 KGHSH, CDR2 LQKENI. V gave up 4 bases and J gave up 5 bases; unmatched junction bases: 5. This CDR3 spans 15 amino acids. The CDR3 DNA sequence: TGTGCCAGCTCACGGACTAGCGGTATAAACAATGAGCAGTTCTTC. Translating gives CASSRTSGINNEQFF. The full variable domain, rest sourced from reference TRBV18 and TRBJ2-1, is NAGVMQNPRHLVRRRGQEARLRCSPMKGHSHVYWYRQLPEEGLKFMVYLQKENIIDESGMPKERFSAEFPKEGPSILRIQQVVRGDSAAYFCASSRTSGINNEQFFGPGTRLTVL.

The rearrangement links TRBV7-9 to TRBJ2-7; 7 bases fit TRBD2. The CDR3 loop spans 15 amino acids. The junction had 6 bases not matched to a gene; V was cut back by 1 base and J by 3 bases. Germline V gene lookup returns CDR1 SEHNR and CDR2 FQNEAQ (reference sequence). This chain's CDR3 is CASSLGRELNYEQYF. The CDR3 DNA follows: TGTGCCAGCAGCTTAGGGCGGGAGCTAAACTACGAGCAGTACTTC.

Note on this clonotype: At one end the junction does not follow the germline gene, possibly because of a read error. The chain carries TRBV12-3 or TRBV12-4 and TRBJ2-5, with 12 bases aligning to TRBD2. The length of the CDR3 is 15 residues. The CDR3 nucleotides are TGTGCCAGCACCGATGGACTAGCGGGAAAAGAGACCCACTACTTC. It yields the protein CASTDGLAGKETHYF.

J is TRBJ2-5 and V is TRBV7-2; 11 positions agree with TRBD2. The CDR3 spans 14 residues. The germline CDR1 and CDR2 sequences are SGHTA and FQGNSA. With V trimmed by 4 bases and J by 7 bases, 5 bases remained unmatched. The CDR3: CASSYGTSGRTQYF. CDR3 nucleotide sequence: TGTGCCAGCAGCTACGGGACTAGCGGACGGACCCAGTACTTC.

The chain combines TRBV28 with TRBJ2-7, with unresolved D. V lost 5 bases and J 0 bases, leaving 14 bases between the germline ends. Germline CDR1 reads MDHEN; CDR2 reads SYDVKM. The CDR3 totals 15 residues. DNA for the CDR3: TGTGCCAGCAGTCTAGAGATTGGTAGCTCCTACGAGCAGTACTTC. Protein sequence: CASSLEIGSSYEQYF.

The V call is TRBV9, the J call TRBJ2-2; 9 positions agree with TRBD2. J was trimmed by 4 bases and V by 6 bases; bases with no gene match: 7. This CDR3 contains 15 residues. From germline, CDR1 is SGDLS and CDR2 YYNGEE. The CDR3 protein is CASKETSGSTGELFF. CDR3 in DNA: TGTGCCAGCAAGGAGACTAGCGGTTCCACCGGGGAGCTGTTTTTT.

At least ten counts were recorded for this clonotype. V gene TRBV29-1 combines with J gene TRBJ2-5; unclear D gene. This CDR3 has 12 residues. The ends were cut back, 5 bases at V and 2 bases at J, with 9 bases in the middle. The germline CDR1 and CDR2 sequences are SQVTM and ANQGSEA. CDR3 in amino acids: CSVFDGQETQYF. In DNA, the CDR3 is TGCAGCGTTTTCGACGGGCAAGAGACCCAGTACTTC.

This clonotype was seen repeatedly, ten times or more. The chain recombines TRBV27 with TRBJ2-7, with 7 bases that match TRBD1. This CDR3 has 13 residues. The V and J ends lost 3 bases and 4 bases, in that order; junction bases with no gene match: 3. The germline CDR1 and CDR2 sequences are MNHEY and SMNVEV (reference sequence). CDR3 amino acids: CASSLGQRYEQYF. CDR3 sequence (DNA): TGTGCCAGCAGTTTGGGACAGAGATACGAGCAGTACTTC.

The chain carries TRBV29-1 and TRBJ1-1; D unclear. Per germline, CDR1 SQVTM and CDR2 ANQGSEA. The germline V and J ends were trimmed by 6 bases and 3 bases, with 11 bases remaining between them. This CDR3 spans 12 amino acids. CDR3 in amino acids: CSVAQYYTEAFF. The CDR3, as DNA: TGCAGCGTCGCACAGTACTACACTGAAGCTTTCTTT. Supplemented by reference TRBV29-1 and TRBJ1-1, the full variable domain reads SAVISQKPSRDICQRGTSLTIQCQVDSQVTMMFWYRQQPGQSLTLIATANQGSEATYESGFVIDKFPISRPNLTFSTLTVSNMSPEDSSIYLCSVAQYYTEAFFGQGTRLTVV.

DNA for the CDR3: TGTGCCAGCACCAGACAGGGGGACACCGGGGAGCTGTTTTTT. Its protein is CASTRQGDTGELFF. This chain connects TRBV6-6 to TRBJ2-2, with 9 bases that match TRBD1. With V trimmed by 7 bases and J by 3 bases, 3 bases remained unmatched. The germline V gene encodes CDR1 MNHNY and CDR2 SVGAGI (reference sequence). The CDR3 has 14 amino acids.

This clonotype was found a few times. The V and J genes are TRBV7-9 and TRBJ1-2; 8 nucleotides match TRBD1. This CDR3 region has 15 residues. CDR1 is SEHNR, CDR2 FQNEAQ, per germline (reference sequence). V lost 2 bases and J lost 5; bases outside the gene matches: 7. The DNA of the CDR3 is TGTGCCAGCAGCTTATCAGGACAGGGCCCATATGGCTACACCTTC. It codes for CASSLSGQGPYGYTF.

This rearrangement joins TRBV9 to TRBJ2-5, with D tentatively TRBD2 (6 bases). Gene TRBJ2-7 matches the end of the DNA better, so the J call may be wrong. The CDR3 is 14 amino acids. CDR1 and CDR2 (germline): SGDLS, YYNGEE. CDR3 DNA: TGTGCCAGCAGCGTAGACCTCATCGGGGGCGAGCAGTACTTC. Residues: CASSVDLIGGEQYF.

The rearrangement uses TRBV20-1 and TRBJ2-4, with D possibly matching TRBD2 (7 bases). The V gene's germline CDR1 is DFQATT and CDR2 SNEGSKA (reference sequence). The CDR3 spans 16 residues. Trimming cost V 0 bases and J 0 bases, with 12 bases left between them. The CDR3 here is CSARDPGGPAKNIQYF. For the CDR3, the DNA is TGCAGTGCTAGAGATCCGGGGGGCCCAGCCAAAAACATTCAGTACTTC.

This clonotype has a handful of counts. CDR3: CSVEDRAPEAFF. As DNA, the CDR3 is TGCAGCGTTGAAGACCGAGCTCCCGAAGCTTTCTTT. The chain has TRBV29-1 and TRBJ1-1; D unclear. The ends were cut back, 0 bases at V and 8 bases at J, with 10 bases in the middle. This CDR3 has 12 amino acids. CDR1 SQVTM and CDR2 ANQGSEA come from the germline V gene.

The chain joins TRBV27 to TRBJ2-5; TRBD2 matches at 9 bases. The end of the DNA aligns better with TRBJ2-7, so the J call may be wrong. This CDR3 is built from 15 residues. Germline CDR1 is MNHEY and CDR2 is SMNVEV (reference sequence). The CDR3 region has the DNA TGTGCCAGCAGTAGCCCTAGCGGGATGGTGTACGAGCAGTACTTC. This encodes CASSSPSGMVYEQYF.

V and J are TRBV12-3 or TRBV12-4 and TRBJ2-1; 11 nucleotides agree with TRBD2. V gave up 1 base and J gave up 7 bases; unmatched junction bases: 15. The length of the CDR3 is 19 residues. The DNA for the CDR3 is TGTGCCAGCAGTTTAGAGCCGGGACTAGCGGAGGGAGGTGAGAATGAGCAGTTCTTC. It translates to CASSLEPGLAEGGENEQFF.

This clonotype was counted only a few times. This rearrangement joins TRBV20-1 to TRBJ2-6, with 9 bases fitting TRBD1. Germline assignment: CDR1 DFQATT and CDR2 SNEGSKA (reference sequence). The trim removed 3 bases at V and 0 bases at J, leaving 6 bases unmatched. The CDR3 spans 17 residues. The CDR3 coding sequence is TGCAGTGCTAGTGGCGGACAGGGGAGCTCTGGGGCCAACGTCCTGACTTTC. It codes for CSASGGQGSSGANVLTF.